This T cell receptor beta chain comes out of a study of blood T cell repertoires in COVID-19. Looked up from germline, CDR1 is GTSNPN and CDR2 is SVGIG (reference sequence). This CDR3 has 14 residues. Trimming pared 7 bases from V and 0 bases from J, leaving 13 bases between. Generated by immunoSEQ multiplex PCR, the TCRdb table keeps only in-frame clones and is missing some. The sample gives tens of thousands of clones, approximately 81% of which show up once; about a tenth is in the top ten. The sequencing sample was made of peripheral blood. The rearrangement links TRBV30 to TRBJ2-4, with a weak D call TRBD1 (5 bases). The source of this sequence is a man aged 60 to 69 in a cohort sampled during active COVID-19. CDR3 amino acids: CALNPGSAKNIQYF. The CDR3, as DNA: TGTGCCTTGAACCCAGGGTCAGCCAAAAACATTCAGTACTTC. Supplemented by reference TRBV30 and TRBJ2-4, the full variable domain reads SQTIHQWPATLVQPVGSPLSLECTVEGTSNPNLYWYRQAAGRGLQLLFYSVGIGQISSEVPQNLSASRPQDRQFILSSKKLLLSDSGFYLCALNPGSAKNIQYFGAGTRLSVL.